These 26 T cell receptor beta chains came from one sample sequenced in a study of identical twins. Each CDR3 protein gets one entry after TCRdb re-called the 5' RACE reads with MiXCR. The sample contains over 550,000 distinct CDR3 sequences, around 7.5% of which appear only once. These data also formed part of another study, on yellow fever vaccine responses in identical twins.

Sequences were obtained from PBMCs. These receptors came from a woman between 18 and 30 years old in good health.

The rearrangement uses TRBV6-5 and TRBJ1-1; D remains ambiguous. The CDR3 is 14 amino acids. V gave up 2 bases and J gave up 1 base, with 8 bases separating them. Germline values: CDR1 MNHEY, CDR2 SVGAGI. The CDR3 loop is CASSYPGKNTEAFF. CDR3 nucleotides: TGTGCCAGCAGTTACCCCGGAAAGAACACTGAAGCTTTCTTT.

The rearrangement uses TRBV10-3 and TRBJ1-1; D not resolved. Trimming left V 2 bases short and J 5 bases short, with 12 bases between. There are 14 residues in the CDR3. Germline V lookup: CDR1 ENHRY, CDR2 SYGVKD. CDR3 DNA: TGTGCCATCAGTGAGCAGACGTCGTGGACTGAAGCTTTCTTT. This gives the protein CAISEQTSWTEAFF.

V and J are TRBV20-1 and TRBJ1-5; possible D gene TRBD1, 6 bases. CDR1 and CDR2 (germline): DFQATT, SNEGSKA (reference sequence). The CDR3 has 11 amino acids. V was trimmed by 5 bases and J by 5 bases, leaving 7 bases between them. Here the CDR3 reads CSAAGDQPQHF. The CDR3 DNA follows: TGCAGTGCTGCAGGGGATCAGCCCCAGCATTTT.

This clonotype showed up many times. The chain uses TRBV29-1 and TRBJ2-6; TRBD1 agrees at 8 bases. J gave up 0 bases and V 4 bases, and 2 bases lay outside the gene matches. The CDR3 covers 15 residues. From germline, CDR1 is SQVTM and CDR2 ANQGSEA. CDR3 sequence (DNA): TGCAGCGTTGGGGACAGGTACTCTGGGGCCAACGTCCTGACTTTC. Amino acid sequence: CSVGDRYSGANVLTF.

Many counts were recorded for this clonotype. The chain uses TRBV11-2 and TRBJ1-1; D gene uncertain. Trimming took 4 bases from V and 1 from J, leaving 10 bases between them. Germline-derived CDR1 and CDR2 are SGHAT and FQNNGV. The CDR3 has 14 residues. The CDR3 loop reads CASSSRTANTEAFF. The CDR3 region has the DNA TGTGCCAGCAGCTCCAGGACGGCGAACACTGAAGCTTTCTTT.

CDR3 loop: CSAGTVSGNTIYF. CDR3 bases: TGCAGCGCCGGGACAGTCTCTGGAAACACCATATATTTT. The chain carries TRBV29-1 and TRBJ1-3, with 7 nucleotides matching TRBD1. The ends lost 7 bases at V and 0 bases at J; junction bases unmatched: 3. The length of the CDR3 is 13 residues. CDR1 is SQVTM and CDR2 is ANQGSEA in the germline V gene.

This clonotype was seen a handful of times. V is TRBV12-3 or TRBV12-4 and J is TRBJ2-7, with 7 bases lining up with TRBD1. This CDR3 comprises 14 residues. With V trimmed by 3 bases and J by 4 bases, 6 bases remained unmatched. The CDR3: CASSLAGGQYEQYV. The CDR3 coding sequence is TGTGCCAGCAGTTTGGCAGGGGGACAGTACGAGCAGTACGTC.

The chain carries TRBV28 and TRBJ2-7, with a possible D match to TRBD1 (6 bases). The CDR3 contains 15 residues. Between the trimmed V and J ends, which lost 6 bases and 2 bases, there was a span of 17 bases. The germline V gene encodes CDR1 MDHEN and CDR2 SYDVKM. In nucleotides, the CDR3 is TGTGCCAGCAGCCCCCCTCCAGGGGCCCCCTACGAGCAGTACTTC. It codes for CASSPPPGAPYEQYF.

J is TRBJ1-2 and V is TRBV10-2; TRBD1 matches 7 bases. CDR3 size: 13 residues. From germline, CDR1 is WSHSY and CDR2 SAAADI. V lost 2 bases to trimming and J lost 6 bases; unmatched junction nucleotides: 3. In DNA form, the CDR3 reads TGCGCCAGCAGTGAGGCAGGGGGGAATGGCTACACCTTC. Translation: CASSEAGGNGYTF.

This clonotype was seen a few times. V is TRBV12-3 or TRBV12-4 and J is TRBJ2-2; 14 positions agree with TRBD2. The CDR3 extends over 17 amino acids. V was clipped by 6 bases and J by 4 bases; unmatched bases: 7. CDR3 sequence (DNA): TGTGCCAGCAGCCGAGGGACTAGCGGGGGATTCACCGGGGAGCTGTTTTTT. Amino acid sequence: CASSRGTSGGFTGELFF.

This sequence joins TRBV12-3 or TRBV12-4 and TRBJ2-3, with TRBD2 matching over 7 bases. V shed 8 bases and J 4 bases; nucleotides not matched to a gene: 6. The CDR3 has 13 amino acids. In DNA form, the CDR3 reads TGTGCCAGCGGGCGGGAGTACCCAGATACGCAGTATTTT. This encodes CASGREYPDTQYF.

A few counts support this clonotype. V and J are TRBV28 and TRBJ2-1; D may match TRBD1 or TRBD2 (6 bases each). The germline V gene has CDR1 MDHEN and CDR2 SYDVKM. Trimming took 7 bases from V and 6 from J, leaving 16 bases between them. CDR3 length equals 14 residues. The CDR3 reads CASKGGGQINEQFF. The CDR3 nucleotides read TGTGCCAGCAAGGGGGGCGGCCAAATCAATGAGCAGTTCTTC. Looking up the rest from reference TRBV28 and TRBJ2-1 gives the full variable domain: DVKVTQSSRYLVKRTGEKVFLECVQDMDHENMFWYRQDPGLGLRLIYFSYDVKMKEKGDIPEGYSVSREKKERFSLILESASTNQTSMYLCASKGGGQINEQFFGPGTRLTVL.

The CDR3 is CASSPQGAGEQFF. The CDR3 DNA sequence: TGTGCCAGCAGCCCCCAGGGGGCGGGTGAGCAGTTCTTC. The chain links TRBV3-1 to TRBJ2-1; the match to TRBD1 covers 8 bases. The CDR3 sequence is 13 residues long. Unmatched junction bases numbered 5, after V lost 4 bases and J lost 9 bases. The germline V gene has CDR1 LGHDT and CDR2 YNNKEL (reference sequence).

This clonotype occurred many times. V and J are TRBV12-3 or TRBV12-4 and TRBJ1-2; no firm D call. The CDR3 consists of 13 residues. V lost 2 bases and J lost 4, with 8 bases in between. The CDR3 region has the DNA TGTGCCAGCAGTTTATCTTCCGCCTATGGCTACACCTTC. It encodes CASSLSSAYGYTF.

Ten or more counts support this clonotype. The gene calls are TRBV15 and TRBJ1-4; D remains unclear. V was shortened by 5 bases and J by 0 bases, with 10 bases between the two germline ends. Germline V gene sequence: CDR1 LNHNV, CDR2 YYDKDF (reference sequence). The length of the CDR3 is 15 residues. CDR3 sequence: CATSPSTATNEKLFF. The CDR3 DNA is TGTGCCACCAGCCCCTCCACCGCAACTAATGAAAAACTGTTTTTT.

The V gene is TRBV27, the J gene TRBJ1-2; D remains unclear. Germline V gene lookup returns CDR1 MNHEY and CDR2 SMNVEV (reference sequence). The CDR3 spans 14 residues. Deletions cut 5 bases from V and 7 bases from J, with 17 bases between. The CDR3 DNA is TGTGCCAGCAGTAGAACGAGTCATGAGGCTGGCTACACCTTC. Translating gives CASSRTSHEAGYTF.

The chain employs TRBV28 and TRBJ2-7; D tentatively fits TRBD1 or TRBD2 (5 bases each). Germline V gene lookup returns CDR1 MDHEN and CDR2 SYDVKM. This CDR3 spans 17 amino acids. Trimming shortened V by 6 bases and J by 0 bases, and 21 bases separated the two germline ends. CDR3 region: CASRPRVGPTGSYEQYF. In nucleotides, the CDR3 is TGTGCCAGCAGACCCCGCGTGGGACCTACAGGCTCCTACGAGCAGTACTTC.

This CDR3 reads CASTPNLNTGELFF. CDR3 nucleotides: TGTGCCAGCACCCCGAACCTGAACACCGGGGAGCTGTTTTTT. This chain links TRBV12-3 or TRBV12-4 with TRBJ2-2; D unclear. V was cut by 7 bases and J by 1 base, with 10 bases left in between. The CDR3 is 14 residues long.

The genes are TRBV12-3 or TRBV12-4 and TRBJ2-2; no firm D call. With 4 bases removed from V and 0 bases from J, the gap between germline ends came to 9 bases. This CDR3 has 15 residues. CDR3: CASSSWFTNTGELFF. The CDR3 nucleotides are TGTGCCAGCAGTTCTTGGTTTACGAACACCGGGGAGCTGTTTTTT.

The table lists this clonotype with many counts. The chain has TRBV29-1 and TRBJ1-5, with D possibly matching TRBD1 (6 bases). V lost 6 bases and J 4 bases, leaving 13 bases between the germline ends. This CDR3 contains 13 residues. Germline assignment: CDR1 SQVTM and CDR2 ANQGSEA. Here the CDR3 reads CSVAGTINQPQHF. The CDR3 region has the DNA TGCAGCGTAGCTGGGACAATAAATCAGCCCCAGCATTTT.

CDR3 protein: CSAPAGSGGVGTGELFF. The CDR3 nucleotides are TGCAGTGCTCCCGCGGGTAGCGGGGGGGTCGGCACCGGGGAGCTGTTTTTT. The chain combines TRBV20-1 with TRBJ2-2; 11 positions agree with TRBD2. CDR3 length equals 17 residues. The V and J ends lost 5 bases and 4 bases, in that order; junction bases with no gene match: 12. Germline-derived CDR1 and CDR2 are DFQATT and SNEGSKA (reference sequence).

The rearrangement links TRBV20-1 to TRBJ2-5; the match to TRBD2 covers 10 bases. The CDR3 totals 16 residues. V shed 0 bases and J 4 bases; nucleotides not matched to a gene: 8. Germline values: CDR1 DFQATT, CDR2 SNEGSKA (reference sequence). In DNA form, the CDR3 reads TGCAGTGCTAGAGAGACTAGCGGGTTCGAAGGAGAGACCCAGTACTTC. It is translated as CSARETSGFEGETQYF.

This clonotype was observed a few times. The chain uses TRBV11-2 and TRBJ2-5, with D unclear. The CDR3 runs 15 residues. V lost 4 bases and J 0 bases, leaving 12 bases between the germline ends. CDR1 is SGHAT and CDR2 is FQNNGV in the germline V gene. The CDR3 reads CASSSGTSYQETQYF. The CDR3 nucleotides are TGTGCCAGCAGCTCAGGAACCTCGTACCAAGAGACCCAGTACTTC.

This sequence joins TRBV7-9 and TRBJ2-5; D is possibly TRBD2 (6 bases). CDR3 length: 16 residues. Germline lookup yields CDR1 SEHNR and CDR2 FQNEAQ (reference sequence). The V end was cut by 5 bases, the J end by 1 base, with 17 bases between. CDR3 sequence (DNA): TGTGCCAGCAGCCCGGGGGACGGGAACGTCCAAGAGACCCAGTACTTC. This gives the protein CASSPGDGNVQETQYF.

The chain has TRBV20-1 and TRBJ2-1, with no clear D. Germline CDR1 is DFQATT and CDR2 is SNEGSKA (reference sequence). Trimming removed 5 bases from V and 7 bases from J, with 9 bases in between. The CDR3 extends over 11 amino acids. The DNA of the CDR3 is TGCAGTGCTCCAATTTGGAATGAGCAGTTCTTC. It codes for CSAPIWNEQFF.

This clonotype was detected only a few times. This chain connects TRBV14 to TRBJ1-6, with D unresolved. The CDR3 covers 13 residues. V lost 1 base and J lost 9, with 7 bases in between. Per germline, CDR1 SGHDN and CDR2 FVKESK. CDR3 DNA: TGTGCCAGCAGCCAAGCGCCCGGTTCACCCCTCCACTTT. This sequence encodes CASSQAPGSPLHF.